The present T cell receptor beta chain was sequenced within a study of OX40 agonist ivuxolimab in advanced cancers. At the level of the study: Intravenous ivuxolimab at 0.01 to 10 mg/kg was given to patients every 2 weeks. The study's findings and limits: Within 6 weeks, CD4+ and CD8+ blood T cells expanded clonally at 0.1 to 3.0 mg/kg. In CD8+ T cells, expanded clones were on average more numerous than in CD4+.

This clone showed up just once. Its target is not known. Germline CDR1 MNHEY, CDR2 SVGAGI. The CDR3 loop spans 15 amino acids. The J segment lost 4 bases and the V segment lost 6 bases, leaving 9 bases of the junction unmatched. Sequencing used immunoSEQ multiplex PCR; TCRdb keeps in-frame clones, though not all of them. Counted here are about 61,000 clones, 82% occurring once; the ten biggest clones make up more than 0.4%. The chain recombines TRBV6-5 with TRBJ2-5; TRBD1 agrees at 9 bases. The sequencing used CD4+ or CD8+ T cells sorted from blood, collected in a trial of the OX40 agonist ivuxolimab. This receptor was identified in an adult with an advanced solid tumor such as melanoma, head and neck, liver or kidney cancer. CDR3 in amino acids: CASSDDRGGPETQYF. The CDR3 DNA reads TGTGCCAGCAGCGACGACAGGGGGGGACCAGAGACCCAGTACTTC.